This is a list of T cell receptor beta chains from one sample in a study of shared clonotypes between healthy human individuals. The method was immunoSEQ multiplex PCR; TCRdb's version includes in-frame clones alone and lacks a portion of them. The repertoire includes about 120,000 clones, about 62% of them detected once, and just under 25% sits in the top ten. Sequencing was performed on memory CD8+ T cells sorted from blood. These TCRs come from a woman aged 25 to 45 in good health. Both conserved end residues are part of each CDR3. Each record gives: J gene, V gene, clone size, CDR3 protein. Clone size is shown for a subset of rows, as once, few, many or a class of expanded clone.

j_gene: TRBJ1-1; v_gene: TRBV15; abundance: many; CDR3aa: CATSRGVYGNTEAFF
j_gene: TRBJ2-2; v_gene: TRBV9; abundance: NA; CDR3aa: CASSERSYTGELFF
j_gene: TRBJ2-7; v_gene: TRBV28; abundance: NA; CDR3aa: CASGNRLAPYEQYF
j_gene: TRBJ2-7; v_gene: TRBV25-1; abundance: NA; CDR3aa: CASSLGAGGRHEQYF
j_gene: TRBJ2-7; v_gene: TRBV27; abundance: many; CDR3aa: CASSFLAGQAKEQYF
j_gene: TRBJ2-4; v_gene: TRBV10-3; abundance: NA; CDR3aa: CAISEGTLKHRAKNIQYF
j_gene: TRBJ2-5; v_gene: TRBV29-1; abundance: NA; CDR3aa: CSVYQIGWDRVVQETQYF
j_gene: TRBJ2-7; v_gene: TRBV6-5; abundance: few; CDR3aa: CASSSSQASYEQYF
j_gene: TRBJ1-1; v_gene: TRBV27; abundance: NA; CDR3aa: CASSWGRGNTEAFF
j_gene: TRBJ1-1; v_gene: TRBV4-1; abundance: NA; CDR3aa: CASSPISGGNPEAFF